These T cell receptor beta chains were read from a single sample in a study of response to subunit inactivated influenza vaccine. TCRdb reprocessed the RT-PCR reads with MiXCR, giving one entry per CDR3 protein. Here the sample spans about 700,000 distinct CDR3 sequences, approximately 15% being singletons. Sequenced material: PBMCs from blood, taken around 14 days before vaccination. These receptors originate from a man aged 50-59 years who received an inactivated influenza vaccine. Each CDR3 is given with its conserved first and last residue. Each record gives: clone size, V gene, D gene, J gene, CDR3 length, CDR3 protein, CDR3 DNA. The D gene is left open where the match is weak. Some rows have no size entry. The others give once, few or many, or a class for an expanded clone.

>few|TRBV5-5|TRBD1|TRBJ2-7|15
CASSYPGTGIYEQYF
TGTGCCAGCAGCTACCCCGGGACAGGGATCTACGAGCAGTACTTC
>many|TRBV5-1|.|TRBJ2-7|14
CASSLGDIAYEQYF
TGCGCCAGCAGCTTAGGGGACATTGCCTACGAGCAGTACTTC
>.|TRBV24-1|TRBD1|TRBJ2-2|19
CATSDPGQGRALNTGELFF
TGTGCCACCAGTGACCCAGGACAGGGGAGAGCGTTGAACACCGGGGAGCTGTTTTTT
>.|TRBV21-1|.|TRBJ2-6|15
CASSPRRGPANVLTF
TGTGCCAGCAGCCCTAGGAGGGGCCCGGCCAACGTCCTGACTTTC
>.|TRBV4-2|TRBD2|TRBJ2-5|16
CASSQGSSGGQETQYF
TGTGCCAGCAGCCAAGGATCTAGCGGGGGTCAAGAGACCCAGTACTTC
>.|TRBV5-1|.|TRBJ1-1|15
CASSWTTGAGTEAFF
TGCGCCAGCAGCTGGACGACAGGTGCGGGCACTGAAGCTTTCTTT
>few|TRBV7-2|.|TRBJ2-7|14
CASSLQGSAYEQYF
TGTGCCAGCAGCTTACAGGGGAGTGCCTACGAGCAGTACTTC
>.|TRBV6-2/TRBV6-3|.|TRBJ1-5|16
CASSFQQGRGSQPQHF
TGTGCCAGCAGCTTCCAACAGGGAAGGGGCAGTCAGCCCCAGCATTTT
>few|TRBV12-3/TRBV12-4|.|TRBJ2-3|14
CASSLDGPGDTQYF
TGTGCCAGCAGTTTAGACGGCCCGGGAGATACGCAGTATTTT
>few|TRBV11-2|.|TRBJ2-5|14
CASSPQSRKETQYF
TGTGCCAGCAGCCCTCAGTCTCGCAAAGAGACCCAGTACTTC
>.|TRBV20-1|TRBD2|TRBJ2-1|13
CSARWTSHHEQFF
TGCAGTGCTAGGTGGACTAGTCACCATGAGCAGTTCTTC
>.|TRBV29-1|TRBD2|TRBJ2-1|15
CSVESFLAAPLGQFF
TGCAGCGTTGAATCGTTTCTAGCGGCACCACTTGGGCAGTTCTTC
>few|TRBV5-1|.|TRBJ2-3|14
CASSLGQAGDTQYF
TGCGCCAGCAGCTTGGGACAGGCGGGAGATACGCAGTATTTT
>few|TRBV3-1|.|TRBJ2-3|11
CATERADTQYF
TGTGCCACCGAGAGGGCAGATACGCAGTATTTT
>.|TRBV19|.|TRBJ2-4|16
CASSIVGQLAKNIQYF
TGTGCCAGTAGTATCGTAGGACAATTAGCCAAAAACATTCAGTACTTC
>few|TRBV7-3|.|TRBJ2-3|14
CASSLTGSVTTQYF
TGTGCCAGCAGCCTCACAGGGTCGGTGACTACGCAGTATTTT
>few|TRBV5-1|.|TRBJ2-3|14
CASSPGRRKDTQYF
TGCGCCAGCAGCCCGGGACGAAGGAAAGATACGCAGTATTTT
>few|TRBV5-6|TRBD1|TRBJ2-3|15
CASSPWTGGTDTQYF
TGTGCCAGCAGCCCCTGGACAGGGGGCACAGATACGCAGTATTTT
>.|TRBV15|.|TRBJ2-3|13
CATSRDLLPTQYF
TGTGCCACCAGCAGAGATCTCCTTCCTACGCAGTATTTT
>.|TRBV5-6|.|TRBJ2-3|14
CASSLRMGTDTQYF
TGTGCCAGCAGCCTCCGAATGGGCACAGATACGCAGTATTTT
>few|TRBV7-2|TRBD2|TRBJ2-5|17
CASTRPGLAGGGETQYF
TGTGCCAGCACTAGACCAGGACTAGCGGGGGGAGGAGAGACCCAGTACTTC
>.|TRBV7-2|TRBD2|TRBJ2-7|13
CASSLLQREEQYF
TGTGCCAGCAGCTTACTTCAGCGGGAAGAGCAGTACTTC
>few|TRBV5-1|.|TRBJ2-2|13
CASRVEHTGELFF
TGCGCCAGCAGAGTAGAGCACACCGGGGAGCTGTTTTTT
>many|TRBV20-1|TRBD1|TRBJ1-6|16
CSARVEQGAGNSPLHF
TGCAGTGCTAGAGTGGAGCAGGGGGCGGGTAATTCACCCCTCCACTTT
>.|TRBV12-3/TRBV12-4|.|TRBJ1-5|16
CASSLQSGLSNQPQHF
TGTGCCAGCAGTTTACAGTCGGGACTTAGCAATCAGCCCCAGCATTTT
>few|TRBV15|.|TRBJ2-6|14
CATGQPSGANVLTF
TGTGCCACAGGCCAACCCTCTGGGGCCAACGTCCTGACTTTC
>.|TRBV20-1|.|TRBJ2-5|12
CSASFNLETQYF
TGCAGTGCTAGCTTCAACCTGGAGACCCAGTACTTC
>few|TRBV12-3/TRBV12-4|TRBD1|TRBJ2-5|15
CASSFSDRGRETQYF
TGTGCCAGCAGCTTTTCGGACAGGGGGCGAGAGACCCAGTACTTC
>few|TRBV15|TRBD1|TRBJ2-5|15
CATSGTGGFQETQYF
TGTGCCACCAGCGGGACAGGGGGGTTCCAAGAGACCCAGTACTTC
>.|TRBV27|.|TRBJ1-3|14
CASSLRPSGNTIYF
TGTGCCAGCAGTTTACGTCCCTCTGGAAACACCATATATTTT
>few|TRBV7-2|.|TRBJ1-1|19
CASSLAVRDVLGANTEAFF
TGTGCCAGCAGCTTAGCGGTACGGGACGTGCTCGGGGCGAACACTGAAGCTTTCTTT
>.|TRBV6-5|.|TRBJ1-2|15
CASSYSQGRNYGYTF
TGTGCCAGCAGTTACTCTCAGGGGCGCAACTATGGCTACACCTTC
>.|TRBV28|.|TRBJ1-2|14
CASSLYDHNYGYTF
TGTGCCAGCAGTTTATACGACCATAACTATGGCTACACCTTC
>.|TRBV29-1|.|TRBJ1-2|13
CSVEGRKNYGYTF
TGCAGCGTTGAGGGGAGGAAAAACTATGGCTACACCTTC
>many|TRBV5-1|.|TRBJ1-6|15
CASSSQNIGNSPLHF
TGCGCCAGCAGCAGCCAAAATATAGGAAATTCACCCCTCCACTTT
>many|TRBV12-3/TRBV12-4|.|TRBJ2-2|13
CASSFSGTGELFF
TGTGCCAGCAGTTTTTCGGGGACCGGGGAGCTGTTTTTT
>few|TRBV6-5|TRBD1|TRBJ1-1|15
CASSFVRGLVTEAFF
TGTGCCAGCAGTTTCGTAAGGGGGCTGGTCACTGAAGCTTTCTTT
>.|TRBV2|.|TRBJ2-3|13
CASSVRVTDTQYF
TGTGCCAGCAGTGTAAGAGTCACAGATACGCAGTATTTT
>.|TRBV4-3|.|TRBJ1-4|15
CASSQDSGRNEKLFF
TGCGCCAGCAGCCAAGATTCAGGGCGTAATGAAAAACTGTTTTTT
>.|TRBV7-9|.|TRBJ1-3|15
CASSPPTGSGNTIYF
TGTGCCAGCAGCCCCCCCACAGGGTCTGGAAACACCATATATTTT
>.|TRBV4-3|TRBD1|TRBJ2-2|16
CASSQMTGRNTGELFF
TGCGCCAGCAGCCAGATGACAGGGCGGAACACCGGGGAGCTGTTTTTT
>few|TRBV2|.|TRBJ2-7|12
CASRYTRGEQYF
TGTGCCAGCAGGTATACTAGAGGCGAGCAGTACTTC
>few|TRBV20-1|TRBD2|TRBJ2-7|10
CSATSGEQYF
TGCAGTGCTACTAGCGGCGAGCAGTACTTC
>many|TRBV15|TRBD2|TRBJ2-5|14
CATSRGGRGETQYF
TGTGCCACCAGCAGAGGGGGGAGGGGAGAGACCCAGTACTTC
>.|TRBV5-4|TRBD2|TRBJ2-3|15
CASSQNRGGADTQYF
TGTGCCAGCAGCCAGAACCGTGGGGGGGCAGATACGCAGTATTTT
>few|TRBV7-2|TRBD2|TRBJ2-7|15
CASSLEGTSKGEQYF
TGTGCCAGCAGCTTAGAGGGGACTAGCAAGGGTGAGCAGTACTTC
>few|TRBV4-3|.|TRBJ2-3|17
CASSQLGWAEATDTQYF
TGCGCCAGCAGCCAACTGGGATGGGCGGAGGCCACAGATACGCAGTATTTT
>many|TRBV5-1|.|TRBJ1-1|13
CASSLARNTEAFF
TGCGCCAGCAGCTTGGCCCGGAACACTGAAGCTTTCTTT
>.|TRBV6-5|TRBD2|TRBJ2-3|13
CASSYSREGTQYF
TGTGCCAGCAGTTACTCGAGGGAGGGTACGCAGTATTTT
>.|TRBV7-2|.|TRBJ2-5|14
CASSYRDWDWTQYF
TGTGCCAGCAGCTATAGGGACTGGGACTGGACCCAGTACTTC
>few|TRBV5-5|.|TRBJ1-1|14
CASSYRGRNTEAFF
TGTGCCAGCAGCTACCGGGGAAGGAACACTGAAGCTTTCTTT
>few|TRBV7-9|.|TRBJ1-2|16
CASSSALGGHNYGYTF
TGTGCCAGCAGCTCGGCCCTGGGCGGGCATAACTATGGCTACACCTTC
>few|TRBV19|.|TRBJ1-1|14
CASTQRRMNTEAFF
TGTGCCAGTACCCAAAGGCGTATGAACACTGAAGCTTTCTTT